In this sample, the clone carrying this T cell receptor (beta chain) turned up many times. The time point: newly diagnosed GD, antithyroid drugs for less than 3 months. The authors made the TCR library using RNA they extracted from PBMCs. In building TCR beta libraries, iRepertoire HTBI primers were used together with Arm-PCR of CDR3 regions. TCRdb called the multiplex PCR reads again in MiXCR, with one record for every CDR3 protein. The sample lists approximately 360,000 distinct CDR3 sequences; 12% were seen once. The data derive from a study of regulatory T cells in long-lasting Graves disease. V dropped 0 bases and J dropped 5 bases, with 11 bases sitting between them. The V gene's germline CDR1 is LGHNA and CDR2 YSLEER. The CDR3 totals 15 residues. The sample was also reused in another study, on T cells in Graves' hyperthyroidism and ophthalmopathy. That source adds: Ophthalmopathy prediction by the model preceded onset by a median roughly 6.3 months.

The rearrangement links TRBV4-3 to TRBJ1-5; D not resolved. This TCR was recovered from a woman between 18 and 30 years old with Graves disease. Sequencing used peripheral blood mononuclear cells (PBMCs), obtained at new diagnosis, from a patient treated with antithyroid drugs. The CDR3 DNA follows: TGCGCCAGCAGCCAAGATTTCAGACGAGATCAGCCCCAGCATTTT. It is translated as CASSQDFRRDQPQHF.